The 32 T cell receptor beta chains given below trace back to one sample, sequenced in a study of blood T cell repertoires in COVID-19. This table comes from immunoSEQ multiplex PCR, and its TCRdb copy is limited to in-frame clones, with some not included. The table records 250,000 to 300,000 clones, 81% of them present only once. The source material was peripheral blood. These receptors were collected from a woman aged 60 to 75 with active or convalescent COVID-19.

CDR3 residues: CASSLDREGFPSSNTIYF. The CDR3 DNA sequence: TGTGCCAGCAGCTTAGATCGTGAGGGTTTTCCCTCTAGCAACACCATATATTTT. The chain has TRBV11-2 and TRBJ1-3; no firm D call. The CDR3 covers 18 residues. Germline V CDR1 and CDR2: SGHAT, FQNNGV. V gave up 0 bases and J gave up 7 bases, with 22 bases separating them.

The V and J genes are TRBV7-8 and TRBJ2-5, with TRBD2 matching 9 bases. CDR1 is SGHVS, CDR2 FQNEAQ, per germline. After removal of 0 bases from V and 4 bases from J, the junction contained 21 bases not matched to a gene. The CDR3 covers 21 residues. The CDR3: CASSLAPRGGALGRKRETQYF. As DNA, the CDR3 is TGTGCCAGCAGCTTAGCGCCGCGCGGGGGGGCCCTGGGCCGCAAGCGAGAGACCCAGTACTTC.

V and J are TRBV7-8 and TRBJ1-2, with 10 bases aligning to TRBD1. Germline values: CDR1 SGHVS, CDR2 FQNEAQ. V dropped 7 bases and J dropped 1; count of bases not matched to a gene: 6. This CDR3 is built from 15 residues. The CDR3 is CASTFRDRGNYGYTF. CDR3 bases: TGTGCCAGCACCTTCCGGGACAGGGGTAACTATGGCTACACCTTC.

This clone turned up a few times. The V gene is TRBV4-2, the J gene TRBJ1-1, with D tentatively TRBD1 (6 bases). CDR1 is LGHNA, CDR2 YNFKEQ, per germline. Trimming took off 1 base at V and 11 bases at J, with 14 bases between the two ends. There are 13 residues in the CDR3. Here the CDR3 DNA reads TGTGCCAGCAGCCAAGCCCCGACAGGCTTCGCTTTCTTT. It translates to CASSQAPTGFAFF.

The chain joins TRBV2 to TRBJ2-5, with TRBD1 identical over 7 bases. This CDR3 has 15 residues. Unmatched junction bases numbered 6, after V lost 3 bases and J lost 2 bases. The germline CDR1 and CDR2 sequences are SNHLY and FYNNEI. The CDR3 sequence: CASSDLGQPQETQYF. CDR3 DNA sequence: TGTGCCAGCAGTGATCTGGGACAGCCGCAAGAGACCCAGTACTTC.

V usage is TRBV19 and J usage is TRBJ2-7; 7 nucleotides align to TRBD1. The length of the CDR3 is 16 residues. After removal of 1 base from V and 0 bases from J, the junction contained 6 bases not matched to a gene. CDR1 is LNHDA, CDR2 SQIVND, per germline (reference sequence). This CDR3 reads CASSIVPGQSSYEQYF. The CDR3 DNA reads TGTGCCAGTAGTATAGTCCCGGGACAGAGCTCCTACGAGCAGTACTTC.

V is TRBV11-2 and J is TRBJ1-3; D is perhaps TRBD1 (6 bases). Trimming took off 1 base at V and 0 bases at J, with 13 bases between the two ends. The CDR3 covers 17 residues. Germline V lookup: CDR1 SGHAT, CDR2 FQNNGV. The CDR3 DNA sequence: TGTGCCAGCAGCTTAGGACAGGCTCAACTCTCTGGAAACACCATATATTTT. This translates into CASSLGQAQLSGNTIYF.

This clone was seen once. This sequence joins TRBV7-9 and TRBJ1-4, with 8 bases matching TRBD1. The junction had 15 bases not matched to a gene; V was cut back by 7 bases and J by 8 bases. The germline gives CDR1 SEHNR, CDR2 FQNEAQ (reference sequence). The CDR3 contains 16 residues. Here the CDR3 reads CASTLPAGGSSEKLFF. CDR3 in DNA: TGTGCCAGCACCCTACCGGCAGGGGGCTCAAGCGAAAAACTGTTTTTT.

This clone came up a few times. This CDR3 is CASSADRADEQYF. CDR3 in DNA: TGTGCCAGCAGCGCGGACAGGGCGGACGAGCAGTACTTC. The rearrangement uses TRBV5-4 and TRBJ2-7; 8 positions agree with TRBD1. Germline lookup yields CDR1 SGHNT and CDR2 YYREEE (reference sequence). The J segment lost 5 bases and the V segment lost 4 bases, leaving 5 bases of the junction unmatched. The CDR3 is 13 amino acids.

The chain has TRBV19 and TRBJ1-6; D remains unclear. V lost 3 bases to trimming and J lost 10 bases, with 19 bases between them. CDR1 and CDR2 (germline): LNHDA, SQIVND (reference sequence). The CDR3 consists of 16 residues. The CDR3 here is CASSMESTGNGSPLHF. CDR3 nucleotides: TGTGCCAGTAGTATGGAGTCTACCGGCAACGGGTCACCCCTCCACTTT.

The CDR3: CASRDRGAYGYTF. The CDR3 DNA reads TGTGCCAGCAGGGACAGGGGTGCCTATGGCTACACCTTC. J is TRBJ1-2 and V is TRBV27, with 9 bases identical to TRBD1. Germline V CDR1 and CDR2: MNHEY, SMNVEV (reference sequence). The length of the CDR3 is 13 residues. J gave up 4 bases and V 6 bases, and 3 bases lay outside the gene matches.

This chain joins TRBV7-9 and TRBJ1-1; D uncertain. Trimming cost V 3 bases and J 0 bases, with 5 bases left between them. The CDR3 has 13 amino acids. The V gene's germline CDR1 is SEHNR and CDR2 FQNEAQ (reference sequence). The CDR3 loop reads CASSFAVNTEAFF. CDR3 DNA: TGTGCCAGCAGCTTCGCAGTGAACACTGAAGCTTTCTTT.

This chain connects TRBV25-1 to TRBJ1-4; D call uncertain. This CDR3 is 15 amino acids long. Germline V CDR1 and CDR2: MGHDK, SYGVNS. V was shortened by 1 base and J by 8 bases, with 14 bases between the two germline ends. The DNA of the CDR3 is TGTGCCAGCAGTGAATGGGCCGGGGTGAAAGAAAAACTGTTTTTT. It translates to CASSEWAGVKEKLFF.

This chain uses TRBV6-6 with TRBJ1-2, with 9 bases matching TRBD1. The CDR3 runs 16 residues. The germline V gene encodes CDR1 MNHNY and CDR2 SVGAGI (reference sequence). V dropped 4 bases and J dropped 8; count of bases not matched to a gene: 14. The CDR3 coding sequence is TGTGCCAGCAGTTCTACGAGGACAGGGGTGTTGGAAGGCTACACCTTC. Residues: CASSSTRTGVLEGYTF.

This clone was seen once. The gene calls are TRBV15 and TRBJ1-2; D perhaps matches TRBD1 (6 bases). The V and J ends lost 0 bases and 2 bases respectively, with 7 bases between them. CDR3 length: 14 amino acids. Germline V gene lookup returns CDR1 LNHNV and CDR2 YYDKDF (reference sequence). The CDR3 reads CATSRDDRNYGYTF. CDR3 nucleotide sequence: TGTGCCACCAGCAGAGACGACAGGAACTATGGCTACACCTTC.

This clone was counted once. In DNA, the CDR3 is TGTGCCAGAACGGTGGTCTTTAGCACAGATACGCAGTATTTT. Residues: CARTVVFSTDTQYF. V and J are TRBV2 and TRBJ2-3; D is unresolved. CDR3 length equals 14 residues. Germline V gene sequence: CDR1 SNHLY, CDR2 FYNNEI. Trimming stripped 9 bases from V and 0 bases from J, with 13 bases between. Filled out from reference TRBV2 and TRBJ2-3, the complete variable domain reads EPEVTQTPSHQVTQMGQEVILRCVPISNHLYFYWYRQILGQKVEFLVSFYNNEISEKSEIFDDQFSVERPDGSNFTLKIRSTKLEDSAMYFCARTVVFSTDTQYFGPGTRLTVL.

This clone has ten or more counts. The chain combines TRBV7-6 with TRBJ1-2, with D uncertain. The CDR3 is 14 amino acids. CDR1 is SGHVS and CDR2 is FNYEAQ in the germline V gene. V dropped 3 bases and J dropped 0 bases, with 8 bases sitting between them. This chain's CDR3 is CASSLQATNYGYTF. The CDR3 nucleotides read TGTGCCAGCAGCTTGCAGGCTACTAACTATGGCTACACCTTC.

The chain couples TRBV10-3 to TRBJ2-3; 12 positions match TRBD2. Germline CDR1 is ENHRY and CDR2 is SYGVKD. The CDR3 runs 16 residues. Trimming removed 5 bases from V and 4 bases from J; junction bases left unmatched: 7. The CDR3: CAISLAGGHGSDTQYF. The DNA for the CDR3 is TGTGCCATCAGTCTAGCGGGGGGGCACGGGTCAGATACGCAGTATTTT.

This clone came up a few times. The V and J genes are TRBV6-5 and TRBJ1-1; D gene uncertain. Germline V CDR1 and CDR2: MNHEY, SVGAGI. The V end was cut by 6 bases, the J end by 1 base, with 9 bases between. This CDR3 has 13 amino acids. In nucleotides, the CDR3 is TGTGCCAGCAGCGAGGTAGGGAACACTGAAGCTTTCTTT. Translation: CASSEVGNTEAFF.

This clone was detected once. CDR3 nucleotides: TGTGCCAGCAGCTTGATTGCGGGGGTTGGGGCCAACGTCCTGACTTTC. This encodes CASSLIAGVGANVLTF. The rearrangement links TRBV5-8 to TRBJ2-6; the match to TRBD2 covers 7 bases. CDR1 SGHTS and CDR2 YDEGEE come from the germline V gene. The J segment lost 3 bases and the V segment lost 1 base, leaving 4 bases of the junction unmatched. This CDR3 is built from 16 residues.

The chain combines TRBV7-9 with TRBJ2-5, with 14 positions matching TRBD2. The CDR3 runs 17 residues. Unmatched junction bases numbered 7, after V lost 5 bases and J lost 2 bases. Germline V lookup: CDR1 SEHNR, CDR2 FQNEAQ (reference sequence). In DNA, the CDR3 is TGTGCCAGCAGCCCTGGGACTAGCGGGGGCCCTCAAGAGACCCAGTACTTC. It is translated as CASSPGTSGGPQETQYF. The full variable domain, its missing parts supplied by reference TRBV7-9 and TRBJ2-5, is DTGVSQNPRHKITKRGQNVTFRCDPISEHNRLYWYRQTLGQGPEFLTYFQNEAQLEKSRLLSDRFSAERPKGSFSTLEIQRTEQGDSAMYLCASSPGTSGGPQETQYFGPGTRLLVL.

V and J are TRBV7-8 and TRBJ2-3, with TRBD2 matching over 10 bases. The CDR3 has 18 residues. Unmatched junction bases numbered 9, after V lost 1 base and J lost 2 bases. From germline, CDR1 is SGHVS and CDR2 FQNEAQ. The CDR3 sequence is CASSLVSSGGGYTDTQYF. The DNA for the CDR3 is TGTGCCAGCAGCTTAGTGTCTAGCGGGGGCGGATACACAGATACGCAGTATTTT.

Turning to this clone: A much larger clone differs by one base, so this may be a read error. This chain joins TRBV13 and TRBJ2-3; D not resolved. This CDR3 has 12 amino acids. Trimming stripped 4 bases from V and 2 bases from J, with 4 bases between. Germline V gene sequence: CDR1 PRHDT, CDR2 FYEKMQ (reference sequence). For the CDR3, the DNA is TGTGCCAGCAGCTCTAACACAGATACGCAGTATTTT. It specifies CASSSNTDTQYF.

The rearrangement joins TRBV12-3 or TRBV12-4 to TRBJ2-7, with D possibly TRBD1 on 6 matching bases. This CDR3 is 12 amino acids long. V gave up 5 bases and J gave up 2 bases, with 7 bases separating them. CDR3 residues: CASSGDTYEQYF. CDR3 nucleotide sequence: TGTGCCAGCAGTGGGGACACCTACGAGCAGTACTTC.

The chain uses TRBV19 and TRBJ2-5; 11 positions agree with TRBD2. The CDR3 spans 14 residues. CDR1 and CDR2 (germline): LNHDA, SQIVND (reference sequence). V shed 3 bases, J shed 5 bases, and the junction held 2 bases outside the gene matches. DNA for the CDR3: TGTGCCAGTAGTATGACTAGCGGGGAGGAGACCCAGTACTTC. It codes for CASSMTSGEETQYF.

This chain joins TRBV24-1 and TRBJ2-2; TRBD2 is a possible D gene (6 bases). Germline V gene sequence: CDR1 KGHDR, CDR2 SFDVKD. With 2 bases removed from V and 2 bases from J, the gap between germline ends came to 8 bases. This CDR3 comprises 15 residues. The CDR3 protein is CATSDWRGNTGELFF. CDR3 coding DNA: TGTGCCACCAGTGATTGGAGGGGTAACACCGGGGAGCTGTTTTTT.

The chain carries TRBV6-6 and TRBJ2-1; D remains ambiguous. CDR3 length: 12 amino acids. The V gene's germline CDR1 is MNHNY and CDR2 SVGAGI (reference sequence). V lost 0 bases and J lost 12, with 9 bases in between. CDR3 nucleotides: TGTGCCAGCAGTTACTCGAGGCAAGGGCAGTTCTTC. Residues: CASSYSRQGQFF.

The chain couples TRBV2 to TRBJ1-6; weak D call: TRBD1 (6 bases). The germline V and J ends were trimmed by 2 bases and 5 bases, with 13 bases remaining between them. The CDR3 length is 16 residues. Germline values: CDR1 SNHLY, CDR2 FYNNEI. This chain's CDR3 is CASSESGGANNSPLHF. CDR3 nucleotide sequence: TGTGCCAGCAGTGAATCGGGGGGCGCCAATAATTCACCCCTCCACTTT.

The rearrangement joins TRBV5-1 to TRBJ2-3; a weak D match, TRBD1 (6 bases). The V gene lost 5 bases and the J gene lost 5 bases, with 36 bases spanning the gap. CDR1 is SGHRS, CDR2 YFSETQ, per germline. The CDR3 runs to 21 residues. The CDR3 region is CASSSTNLYTGPPPVGDTQYF. The CDR3 coding sequence is TGCGCCAGCAGTTCTACTAACCTCTACACAGGGCCCCCCCCCGTCGGAGATACGCAGTATTTT. Complete variable domain (other parts from reference TRBV5-1 and TRBJ2-3): KAGVTQTPRYLIKTRGQQVTLSCSPISGHRSVSWYQQTPGQGLQFLFEYFSETQRNKGNFPGRFSGRQFSNSRSEMNVSTLELGDSALYLCASSSTNLYTGPPPVGDTQYFGPGTRLTVL.

DNA for the CDR3: TGTGCCAGCAGCTGGGGGGGTAGCGGGGGCCAAGAGACCCAGTACTTC. Its translation: CASSWGGSGGQETQYF. V usage is TRBV5-4 and J usage is TRBJ2-5; 9 bases align to TRBD2. The trim removed 3 bases at V and 1 base at J, leaving 7 bases unmatched. The germline gives CDR1 SGHNT, CDR2 YYREEE (reference sequence). The length of the CDR3 is 16 residues.

The rearrangement joins TRBV9 to TRBJ2-1; 10 bases fit TRBD2. Germline CDR1 reads SGDLS; CDR2 reads YYNGEE. After removal of 4 bases from V and 10 bases from J, the junction contained 11 bases not matched to a gene. The length of the CDR3 is 15 residues. CDR3 DNA sequence: TGTGCCAGCAGCCGATTTAGCGGGGGGCAGGGAGAGCAGTTCTTC. This sequence encodes CASSRFSGGQGEQFF.

V and J are TRBV10-3 and TRBJ2-7; possible D gene TRBD1, 6 bases. This CDR3 comprises 13 residues. Germline V gene sequence: CDR1 ENHRY, CDR2 SYGVKD. Trimming took off 5 bases at V and 4 bases at J, with 12 bases between the two ends. This CDR3 reads CAISLRGPYEQYF. The CDR3 bases are TGTGCCATCAGTCTCAGGGGCCCTTACGAGCAGTACTTC.